These 9 T cell receptor beta chains share one sample of origin, sequenced in a study of cytotoxic CD8 clonotypes in ibrutinib-treated CLL. Produced via immunoSEQ multiplex PCR; TCRdb's table is partial and in-frame only. The sample has roughly 180,000 clones; about 72% are singletons. The sequences come from PBMCs, collected after 24 months of ibrutinib treatment. The receptors here all came from a human donor with chronic lymphocytic leukemia.

V and J are TRBV7-3 and TRBJ2-3, with 8 bases identical to TRBD2. The junction had 4 bases not matched to a gene; V was cut back by 6 bases and J by 2 bases. CDR1 and CDR2 from the germline V gene are SGHTA and FQGTGA. The CDR3 totals 14 residues. DNA for the CDR3: TGTGCCAGCAGGCCGGGAGGGATCACAGATACGCAGTATTTT. It codes for CASRPGGITDTQYF.

The V and J genes are TRBV9 and TRBJ1-6; D is possibly TRBD1 (6 bases). The V end was cut by 3 bases, the J end by 8 bases, with 15 bases between. Germline CDR1 SGDLS, CDR2 YYNGEE. This CDR3 is built from 15 residues. The CDR3 sequence: CASSAGLQGYSPLHF. In nucleotides, the CDR3 is TGTGCCAGCAGCGCCGGACTACAGGGATATTCACCCCTCCACTTT.

DNA of the CDR3: TGTGCCAGTGGCGAAGCGGGAGGTGTGTACAATGAGCAGTTCTTC. It is translated as CASGEAGGVYNEQFF. The chain carries TRBV19 and TRBJ2-1, with TRBD2 identical over 9 bases. The CDR3 loop spans 15 amino acids. Germline V gene data show CDR1 as LNHDA and CDR2 as SQIVND (reference sequence). Trimming took 8 bases from V and 4 from J; bases not matched to a gene: 9.

V is TRBV10-3 and J is TRBJ2-3; TRBD2 is a possible D gene (5 bases). This CDR3 is built from 13 residues. The ends were cut back, 7 bases at V and 2 bases at J, with 10 bases in the middle. Germline V gives CDR1 ENHRY, CDR2 SYGVKD. The CDR3 nucleotides read TGTGCCATCACGGAGGTCCTCACAGATACGCAGTATTTT. This sequence encodes CAITEVLTDTQYF.

The genes are TRBV20-1 and TRBJ2-7, with 7 nucleotides matching TRBD1. This CDR3 has 11 amino acids. V shed 5 bases and J 6 bases; nucleotides not matched to a gene: 4. Per germline, CDR1 DFQATT and CDR2 SNEGSKA (reference sequence). CDR3 protein: CSASTGAEQYF. In DNA, the CDR3 is TGCAGTGCTTCCACAGGGGCCGAGCAGTACTTC.

The genes are TRBV6-5 and TRBJ1-1; D might be TRBD1 (6 bases). Trimming removed 7 bases at V and 0 bases at J, with 12 bases between. CDR3 length: 14 amino acids. The V gene's germline CDR1 is MNHEY and CDR2 SVGAGI. CDR3 sequence reads: CASNTDRLNTEAFF. CDR3 nucleotides: TGTGCCAGCAATACGGACAGATTGAACACTGAAGCTTTCTTT.

This clone was recorded a few times. The chain employs TRBV4-1 and TRBJ1-5, with D possibly matching TRBD1 (5 bases). The CDR3 spans 16 residues. V was pared by 2 bases and J by 5 bases, with 16 bases between. Germline CDR1 MGHRA, CDR2 YSYEKL. The CDR3 is CASSQTPLRGHQPQHF. CDR3 bases: TGCGCCAGCAGCCAAACTCCCCTAAGGGGCCATCAGCCCCAGCATTTT.

This sequence joins TRBV15 and TRBJ2-7; 9 nucleotides align to TRBD1. CDR3 size: 16 residues. The germline V gene encodes CDR1 LNHNV and CDR2 YYDKDF (reference sequence). V gave up 6 bases and J gave up 7 bases; unmatched junction bases: 16. In DNA form, the CDR3 reads TGTGCCACCAGTCAGAGACTGGGGACAGGGAAGTATGAGCAGTACTTC. Its translation: CATSQRLGTGKYEQYF.

J is TRBJ1-2 and V is TRBV10-3; no definite D call. The V gene's germline CDR1 is ENHRY and CDR2 SYGVKD. Trimming shortened V by 3 bases and J by 10 bases, and 15 bases separated the two germline ends. The CDR3 covers 13 residues. CDR3 nucleotides: TGTGCCATCAGTGATGGGGTAGACATAGCCTACACCTTC. This gives the protein CAISDGVDIAYTF.